These 5 T cell receptor beta chains were all obtained from the same sample, sequenced in a study of cytomegalovirus exposure and HLA in healthy donors. Some clones are missing from TCRdb's copy, which holds only in-frame ones; the method was immunoSEQ multiplex PCR. The sample holds 200,000 to 250,000 clones, around 87% seen once. Sequenced: PBMCs. Every receptor here comes from a young woman in good health and CMV-seropositive.

The chain recombines TRBV7-2 with TRBJ1-2; 7 bases line up with TRBD1. CDR1 and CDR2 from the germline V gene are SGHTA and FQGNSA. V trimming: 5 bases; J trimming: 4 bases; junction bases outside the gene matches: 10. This CDR3 contains 15 residues. This CDR3 reads CASSRDSSPLYGYTF. The CDR3 DNA reads TGTGCCAGCAGCCGGGACAGCTCTCCTCTCTATGGCTACACCTTC. Looking up the rest from reference TRBV7-2 and TRBJ1-2 gives the full variable domain: GAGVSQSPSNKVTEKGKDVELRCDPISGHTALYWYRQSLGQGLEFLIYFQGNSAPDKSGLPSDRFSAERTGGSVSTLTIQRTQQEDSAVYLCASSRDSSPLYGYTFGSGTRLTVV.

In the case of this clone: Other DNA sequences of this sample code for an identical CDR3. The chain carries TRBV27 and TRBJ2-1; TRBD2 matches at 10 bases. This CDR3 spans 15 amino acids. The V gene end was trimmed by 2 bases and the J gene end by 4 bases; junction bases not matched to a gene: 2. Germline V gene lookup returns CDR1 MNHEY and CDR2 SMNVEV (reference sequence). CDR3 loop: CASSLGLAEYNEQFF. The CDR3 DNA follows: TGTGCCAGCAGTTTAGGACTAGCGGAATACAATGAGCAGTTCTTC.

The chain couples TRBV14 to TRBJ2-7; the D gene is possibly TRBD1 (5 bases). The V gene's germline CDR1 is SGHDN and CDR2 FVKESK. The V end was cut by 1 base, the J end by 2 bases, with 12 bases between. This CDR3 is built from 15 residues. Written as DNA, the CDR3 is TGTGCCAGCAGCCAAGTTTTAGGGGCGGCCTACGAGCAGTACTTC. This sequence encodes CASSQVLGAAYEQYF.

V gene TRBV5-5 combines with J gene TRBJ2-5, with TRBD2 matching over 7 bases. V was pared by 7 bases and J by 3 bases, with 6 bases of the junction left unmatched. Germline V lookup: CDR1 SGHKS, CDR2 YYEKEE (reference sequence). The CDR3 extends over 13 amino acids. This CDR3 is CASSYSGEETQYF. The CDR3 coding sequence is TGTGCCAGCTCCTACAGCGGGGAAGAGACCCAGTACTTC.

Remarks on this clone: Other DNA sequences from this sample encode an identical CDR3 as well. V is TRBV4-1 and J is TRBJ2-3, with D possibly TRBD2 on 6 matching bases. There are 13 residues in the CDR3. Germline assignment: CDR1 MGHRA and CDR2 YSYEKL. The V end was cut by 4 bases, the J end by 6 bases, with 11 bases between. CDR3 sequence reads: CASSLRREDTQYF. CDR3 nucleotide sequence: TGCGCCAGCAGCCTGAGGAGGGAGGATACGCAGTATTTT.